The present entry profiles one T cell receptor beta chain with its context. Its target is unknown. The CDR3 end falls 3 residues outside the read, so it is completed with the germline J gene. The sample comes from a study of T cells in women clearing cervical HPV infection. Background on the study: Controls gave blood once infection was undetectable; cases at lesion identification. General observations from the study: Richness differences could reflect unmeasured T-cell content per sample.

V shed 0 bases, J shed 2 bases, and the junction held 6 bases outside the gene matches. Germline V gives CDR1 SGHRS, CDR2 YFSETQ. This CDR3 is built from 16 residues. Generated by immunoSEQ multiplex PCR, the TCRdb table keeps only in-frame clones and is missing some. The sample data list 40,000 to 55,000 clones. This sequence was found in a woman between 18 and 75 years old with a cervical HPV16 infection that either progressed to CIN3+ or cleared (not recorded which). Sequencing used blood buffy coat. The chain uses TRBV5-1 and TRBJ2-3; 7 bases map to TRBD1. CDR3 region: CASSLAIGTDTDTQYF. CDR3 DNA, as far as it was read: TGCGCCAGCAGCTTGGCCATAGGGACAGACACAGATACG.